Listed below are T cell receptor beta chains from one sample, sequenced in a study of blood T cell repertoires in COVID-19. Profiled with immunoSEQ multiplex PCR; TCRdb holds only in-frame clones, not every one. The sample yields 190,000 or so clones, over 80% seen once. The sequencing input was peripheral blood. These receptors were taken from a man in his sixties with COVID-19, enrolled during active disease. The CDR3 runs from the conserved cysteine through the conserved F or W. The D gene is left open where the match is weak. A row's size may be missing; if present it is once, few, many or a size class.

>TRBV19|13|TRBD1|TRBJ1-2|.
TGTGCCAGCGAGGGACAGCTTAACTATGGCTACACCTTC
CASEGQLNYGYTF
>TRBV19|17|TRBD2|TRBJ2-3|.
TGTGCCAGTAGTAGCCCGGGACTAGCGGGAGGACCCTACACGCAGTATTTT
CASSSPGLAGGPYTQYF
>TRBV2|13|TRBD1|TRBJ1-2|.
TGTGCCAGCTCGTCCACAGGGGCCTATGGCTACACCTTC
CASSSTGAYGYTF
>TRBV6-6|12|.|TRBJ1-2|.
TGTGCCACCAATGCGGGGTTGGGCGGCTACACCTTC
CATNAGLGGYTF
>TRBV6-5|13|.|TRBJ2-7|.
TGTGCCGCCTGGGGGCCCCAAAGTTACGAGCAGTACTTC
CAAWGPQSYEQYF
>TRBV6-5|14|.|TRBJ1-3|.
TGTGCCAGCAGGGACACCCTGCTTGGAAACACCATATATTTT
CASRDTLLGNTIYF
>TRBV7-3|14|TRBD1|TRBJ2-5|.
TGTGCCAGCAGCTCACAGGGGATGGGAGAGACCCAGTACTTC
CASSSQGMGETQYF
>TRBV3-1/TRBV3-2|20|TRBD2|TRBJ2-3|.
TGTGCCAGCAGCCAAGGGCGGACTAGCGGGTTCCTAGGGGGCACAGATACGCAGTATTTT
CASSQGRTSGFLGGTDTQYF
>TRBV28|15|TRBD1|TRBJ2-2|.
TGTGCCAGCAGCCGGACAGGGTCGAGCACCGGGGAGCTGTTTTTT
CASSRTGSSTGELFF
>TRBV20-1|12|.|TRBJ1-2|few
TGCAGTGCTAGTTTGTCAGACTATGGCTACACCTTC
CSASLSDYGYTF
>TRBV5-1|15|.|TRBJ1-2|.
TGCGCCAGCACCCTGGGATCCGGGGTTAACTATGGCTACACCTTC
CASTLGSGVNYGYTF
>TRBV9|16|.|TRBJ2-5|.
TGTGCCAGCAGCCCAACTTCGCCCAACAGTAAGGAGACCCAGTACTTC
CASSPTSPNSKETQYF
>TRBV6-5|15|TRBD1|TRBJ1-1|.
TGTGCCAGCACCCGAACAGGGGGCTGGGGCACTGAAGCTTTCTTT
CASTRTGGWGTEAFF
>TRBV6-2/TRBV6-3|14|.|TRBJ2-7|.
TGTGCCAGCAGCCAGCAGGGGGGAAGCTACGAGCAGTACTTC
CASSQQGGSYEQYF
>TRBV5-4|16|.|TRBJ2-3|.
TGTGCCAGCAGCCGGGGGTCCACTACTTACACAGATACGCAGTATTTT
CASSRGSTTYTDTQYF
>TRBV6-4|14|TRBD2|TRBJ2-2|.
TGTGCCAGCAGTGAGAATCTAGCGGTCGGGGAGCTGTTTTTT
CASSENLAVGELFF
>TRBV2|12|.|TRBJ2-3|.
TGTGCAACCAAGCCGGGGGCAGATACGCAGTATTTT
CATKPGADTQYF
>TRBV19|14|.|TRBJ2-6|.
TGTGCCAGTAGTACTCCAGCTGGGGCCAACGTCCTGACTTTC
CASSTPAGANVLTF
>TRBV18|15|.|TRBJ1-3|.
TGTGCCAGCTCCCCGACAGTCCTCTCTGGAAACACCATATATTTT
CASSPTVLSGNTIYF
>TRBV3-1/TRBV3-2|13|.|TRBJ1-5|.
TGTGCCAGCAGCCAACGGAGCAATCAGCCCCAGCATTTT
CASSQRSNQPQHF
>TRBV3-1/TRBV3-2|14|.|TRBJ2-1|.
TGTGCCAGCAGCCAGGCTAGCGCGAACAATGAGCAGTTCTTC
CASSQASANNEQFF
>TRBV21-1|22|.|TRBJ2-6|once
TGTGCCAGCAGCAAACACGGAACCGGGACTAGAAAGCCCGTCTCTGGGGCCAACGTCCTGACTTTC
CASSKHGTGTRKPVSGANVLTF
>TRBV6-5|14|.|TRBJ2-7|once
TGTGCCAGCAGTTACTCTCGGGGGAGGGGGGAGCAGTACTTC
CASSYSRGRGEQYF
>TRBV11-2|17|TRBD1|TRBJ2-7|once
TGTGCCAGCAGCTTACGTCCCAGACAGGGGCCCTCCTACGAGCAGTACTTC
CASSLRPRQGPSYEQYF